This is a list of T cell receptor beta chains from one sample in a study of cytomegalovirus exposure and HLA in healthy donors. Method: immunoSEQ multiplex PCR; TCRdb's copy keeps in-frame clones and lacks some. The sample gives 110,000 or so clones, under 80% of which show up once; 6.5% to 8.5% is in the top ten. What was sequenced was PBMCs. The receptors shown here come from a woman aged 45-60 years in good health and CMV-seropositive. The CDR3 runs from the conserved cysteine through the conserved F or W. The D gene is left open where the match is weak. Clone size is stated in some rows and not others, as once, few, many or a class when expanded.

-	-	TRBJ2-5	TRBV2	CASSAGNQGLETQYF	TGTGCCAGCAGTGCAGGGAACCAAGGGCTCGAGACCCAGTACTTC
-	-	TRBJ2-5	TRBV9	CASSLSTGSQETQYF	TGTGCCAGCAGCCTAAGTACAGGTTCCCAAGAGACCCAGTACTTC
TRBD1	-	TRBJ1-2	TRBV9	CASSAPGTGGNLGGYTF	TGTGCCAGCAGCGCTCCCGGGACAGGGGGCAATCTAGGGGGCTACACCTTC
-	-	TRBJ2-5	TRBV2	CASSELTSYETQYF	TGTGCCAGCAGTGAACTGACTTCCTACGAGACCCAGTACTTC
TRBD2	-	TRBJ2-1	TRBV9	CASSGTSGTYNEQFF	TGTGCCAGCAGCGGGACTAGCGGGACTTACAATGAGCAGTTCTTC
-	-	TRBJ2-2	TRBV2	CASSDPGNTGELFF	TGTGCCAGCAGTGATCCGGGGAACACCGGGGAGCTGTTTTTT
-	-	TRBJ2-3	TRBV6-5	CASTRADTQYF	TGTGCCAGCACTAGAGCCGATACGCAGTATTTT
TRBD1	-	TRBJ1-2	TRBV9	CASSPSNPGQGSGYTF	TGTGCCAGCAGCCCGTCTAACCCGGGACAGGGATCGGGCTACACCTTC
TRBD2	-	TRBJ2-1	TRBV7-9	CASSFEQRGAEQFF	TGTGCCAGCAGCTTTGAGCAGCGGGGAGCTGAGCAGTTCTTC
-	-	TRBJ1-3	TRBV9	CASSVGISVSGNTIYF	TGTGCCAGCAGCGTAGGAATCTCGGTCTCTGGAAACACCATATATTTT
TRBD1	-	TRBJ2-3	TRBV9	CASSSRDRADTDTQYF	TGTGCCAGCAGCTCACGGGACAGGGCAGACACAGATACGCAGTATTTT
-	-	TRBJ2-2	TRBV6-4	CASREQGTPTITNTGELFF	TGTGCCAGCAGAGAACAGGGCACCCCCACCATCACGAACACCGGGGAGCTGTTTTTT
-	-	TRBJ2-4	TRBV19	CASSMGAQNSQYF	TGTGCCAGTAGTATGGGGGCCCAGAACAGTCAGTACTTC
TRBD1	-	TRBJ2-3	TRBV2	CASGDRGRADTQYF	TGTGCCAGCGGTGACAGGGGTAGAGCAGATACGCAGTATTTT
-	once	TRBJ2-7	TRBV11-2	CASSGRGGPYEQYF	TGTGCCAGCAGCGGCCGAGGGGGACCCTACGAGCAGTACTTC
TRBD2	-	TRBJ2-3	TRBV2	CASRGLDTDTQYF	TGTGCCAGCCGAGGACTAGACACAGATACGCAGTATTTT
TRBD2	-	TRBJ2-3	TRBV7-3	CASSLQAGGPDTQYF	TGTGCCAGCAGCTTACAAGCGGGAGGGCCGGATACGCAGTATTTT
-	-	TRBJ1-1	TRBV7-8	CASSLGGGVGTEAFF	TGTGCCAGCAGCTTAGGAGGGGGGGTGGGGACTGAAGCTTTCTTT
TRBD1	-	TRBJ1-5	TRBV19	CASGQGNPQPQHF	TGTGCCAGTGGACAGGGGAACCCCCAGCCCCAGCATTTT
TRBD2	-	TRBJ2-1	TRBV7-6	CASRSGTSSYNEQFF	TGTGCCAGCAGATCCGGGACTAGCTCCTACAATGAGCAGTTCTTC
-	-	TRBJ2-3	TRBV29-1	CSVEGTPRRGTDTQYF	TGCAGCGTTGAGGGTACTCCCAGGAGGGGCACAGATACGCAGTATTTT
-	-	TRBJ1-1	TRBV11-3	CASSTSVGRAFF	TGTGCCAGCAGCACCAGTGTGGGGAGAGCTTTCTTT
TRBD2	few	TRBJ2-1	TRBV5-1	CASSPQSSGAYNEQFF	TGCGCCAGCAGCCCACAGTCTAGCGGAGCTTACAATGAGCAGTTCTTC
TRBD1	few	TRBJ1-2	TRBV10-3	CAISLDRGYGYTF	TGTGCCATCAGTCTCGACAGGGGCTATGGCTACACCTTC
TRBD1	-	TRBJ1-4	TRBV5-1	CASSFGTANEKLFF	TGCGCCAGCAGCTTCGGGACAGCGAATGAAAAACTGTTTTTT
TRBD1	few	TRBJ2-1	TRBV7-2	CASSFDRGGEQFF	TGTGCCAGCAGCTTCGACAGGGGGGGGGAGCAGTTCTTC
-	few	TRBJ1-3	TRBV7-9	CASSPSGAWGNTIYF	TGTGCCAGCAGCCCTAGTGGGGCCTGGGGAAACACCATATATTTT
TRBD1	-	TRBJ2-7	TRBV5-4	CASSLVGQGDHEQYF	TGTGCCAGCAGCTTGGTGGGACAGGGTGACCACGAGCAGTACTTC
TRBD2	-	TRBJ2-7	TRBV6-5	CASSYGREATYEQYF	TGTGCCAGCAGTTACGGGCGGGAGGCAACCTACGAGCAGTACTTC
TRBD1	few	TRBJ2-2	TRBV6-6	CASSYSGGNTGELFF	TGTGCCAGCAGTTACTCAGGGGGCAACACCGGGGAGCTGTTTTTT
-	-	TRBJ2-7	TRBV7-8	CASTWGEGQGGRGSREQYF	TGTGCCAGCACATGGGGGGAGGGACAAGGGGGACGAGGGTCGCGTGAGCAGTACTTC
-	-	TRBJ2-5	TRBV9	CASSVAGSQETQYF	TGTGCCAGCAGCGTAGCGGGTTCCCAAGAGACCCAGTACTTC
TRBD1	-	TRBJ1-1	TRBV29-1	CSVRPGTGGLNTEAFF	TGCAGCGTTCGACCCGGGACAGGGGGACTGAACACTGAAGCTTTCTTT
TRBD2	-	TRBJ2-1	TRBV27	CASSLGTTYNEQFF	TGTGCCAGCAGTTTAGGGACTACTTACAATGAGCAGTTCTTC
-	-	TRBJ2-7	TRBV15	CATSRDSGTSSEQYF	TGTGCCACCAGCAGGGACTCAGGGACTTCCTCCGAGCAGTACTTC
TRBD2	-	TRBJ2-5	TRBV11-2	CASSSAATSRETQYF	TGTGCCAGCAGCTCCGCCGCGACTAGCAGAGAGACCCAGTACTTC
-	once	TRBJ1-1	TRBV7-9	CASSSWSIMNTEAFF	TGTGCCAGCAGCTCATGGAGTATTATGAACACTGAAGCTTTCTTT
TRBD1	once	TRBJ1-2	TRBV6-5	CASTKQGLNYGYTF	TGTGCCAGCACCAAACAGGGGTTAAACTATGGCTACACCTTC
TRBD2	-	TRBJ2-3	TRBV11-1	CASSLAGGPSFTDTQYF	TGTGCCAGCAGCCTAGCGGGGGGGCCGAGTTTTACAGATACGCAGTATTTT
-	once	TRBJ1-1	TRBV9	CASSVDTLNTEAFF	TGTGCCAGCAGCGTTGACACGCTGAACACTGAAGCTTTCTTT
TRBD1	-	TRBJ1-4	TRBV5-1	CASSPGDRGAEKLFF	TGCGCCAGCAGCCCCGGGGACAGGGGAGCCGAAAAACTGTTTTTT
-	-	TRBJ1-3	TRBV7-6	CASSSPLGSSGNTIYF	TGTGCCAGCAGCTCGCCCTTGGGGAGCTCTGGAAACACCATATATTTT
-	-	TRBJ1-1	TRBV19	CASSMGEVKAEAFF	TGTGCCAGTAGTATGGGAGAAGTTAAGGCTGAAGCTTTCTTT
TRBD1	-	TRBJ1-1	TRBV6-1	CASWGDRYTEAFF	TGTGCCAGCTGGGGGGACAGATACACTGAAGCTTTCTTT
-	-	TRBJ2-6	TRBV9	CASSAMSSGANGLTF	TGTGCCAGCAGCGCCATGAGCTCTGGGGCCAACGGCCTGACTTTC
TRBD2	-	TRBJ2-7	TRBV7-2	CASSRRFSGQYEQYF	TGTGCCAGCAGCCGCCGCTTTAGCGGGCAGTACGAGCAGTACTTC
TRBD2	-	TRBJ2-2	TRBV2	CASSGEGAGELFF	TGTGCCAGCAGTGGGGAGGGAGCCGGGGAGCTGTTTTTT
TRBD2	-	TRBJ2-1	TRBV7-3	CASSPAGTSGNYEQFF	TGTGCCAGCAGCCCCGCCGGGACTAGCGGGAACTATGAGCAGTTCTTC
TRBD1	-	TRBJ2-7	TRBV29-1	CSVGGAGQGDEQYF	TGCAGCGTGGGGGGCGCGGGACAGGGGGACGAGCAGTACTTC
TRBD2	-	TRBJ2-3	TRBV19	CASRAGTSGTDTQYF	TGTGCCAGTAGAGCCGGGACTAGCGGTACAGATACGCAGTATTTT
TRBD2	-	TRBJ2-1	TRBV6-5	CASSYLAGVFNEQFF	TGTGCCAGCAGTTACCTAGCGGGAGTGTTCAATGAGCAGTTCTTC
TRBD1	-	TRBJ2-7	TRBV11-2	CASSPGTVVAYEQYF	TGTGCCAGCAGCCCGGGGACAGTCGTAGCCTACGAGCAGTACTTC
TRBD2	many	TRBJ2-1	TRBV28	CASEGTSGVDEQFF	TGTGCCAGCGAGGGGACTAGCGGGGTCGATGAGCAGTTCTTC
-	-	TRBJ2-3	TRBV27	CASSLSRRDTQYF	TGTGCCAGCAGTTTATCCCGGCGGGATACGCAGTATTTT